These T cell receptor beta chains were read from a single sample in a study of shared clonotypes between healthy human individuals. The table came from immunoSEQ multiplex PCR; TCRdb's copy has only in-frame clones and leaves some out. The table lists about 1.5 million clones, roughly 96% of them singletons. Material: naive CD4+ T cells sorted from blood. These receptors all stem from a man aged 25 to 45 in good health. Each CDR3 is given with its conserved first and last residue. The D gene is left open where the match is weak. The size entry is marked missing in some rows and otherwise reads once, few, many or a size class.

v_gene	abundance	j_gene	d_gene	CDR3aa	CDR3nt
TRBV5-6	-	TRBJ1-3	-	CASSFRGVGRNTIYF	TGTGCCAGCAGCTTTCGGGGGGTAGGAAGAAACACCATATATTTT
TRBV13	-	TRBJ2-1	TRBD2	CASSLPPWGSGNDEQFF	TGTGCCAGCAGCCTACCCCCCTGGGGTAGCGGGAATGATGAGCAGTTCTTC
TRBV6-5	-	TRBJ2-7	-	CASISPGRSYEQYF	TGTGCCAGCATCAGTCCCGGGCGGTCCTACGAGCAGTACTTC
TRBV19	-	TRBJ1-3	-	CASTIGGHSGNTIYF	TGTGCCAGTACCATAGGGGGACACTCTGGAAACACCATATATTTT
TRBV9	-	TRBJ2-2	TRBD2	CASRLAGNTGELFF	TGTGCCAGCCGACTAGCGGGGAACACCGGGGAGCTGTTTTTT
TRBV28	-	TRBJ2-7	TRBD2	CASTLAGGPYEQYF	TGTGCCAGCACACTAGCGGGAGGTCCCTACGAGCAGTACTTC
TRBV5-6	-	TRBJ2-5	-	CASSLDFGREQETQYF	TGTGCCAGCAGCTTGGATTTCGGCAGGGAGCAAGAGACCCAGTACTTC
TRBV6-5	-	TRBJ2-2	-	CASSRSAGELFF	TGTGCCAGCAGCCGGTCTGCCGGGGAGCTGTTTTTT
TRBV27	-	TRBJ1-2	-	CASSGPNYGYTF	TGTGCCAGCAGCGGACCTAACTATGGCTACACCTTC
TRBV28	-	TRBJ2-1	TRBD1	CASSAHAGGSYNEQFF	TGTGCCAGCAGTGCCCATGCAGGGGGCTCCTACAATGAGCAGTTCTTC
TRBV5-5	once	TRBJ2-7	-	CASSLEGPGPLEQYF	TGTGCCAGCAGCTTGGAGGGGCCGGGGCCCCTGGAGCAGTACTTC
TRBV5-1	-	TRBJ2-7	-	CASSPTLQGSITGQYF	TGCGCCAGCAGCCCGACTCTGCAGGGAAGTATCACGGGGCAGTACTTC
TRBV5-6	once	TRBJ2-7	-	CASTPPRQEHYEQYF	TGTGCCAGCACTCCCCCTCGGCAGGAACACTACGAGCAGTACTTC
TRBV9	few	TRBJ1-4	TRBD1	CASSVGTGGEKLFF	TGTGCCAGCAGCGTTGGGACAGGAGGTGAAAAACTGTTTTTT
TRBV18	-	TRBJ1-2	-	CASSPLRRPEYGYTF	TGTGCCAGCTCACCACTAAGGAGGCCGGAGTATGGCTACACCTTC
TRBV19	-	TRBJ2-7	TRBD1	CASSRGTGARYEQYF	TGTGCCAGTAGTAGAGGGACAGGGGCAAGGTACGAGCAGTACTTC
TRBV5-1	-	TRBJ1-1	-	CASSLTGLTEAFF	TGCGCCAGCAGTCTGACCGGGCTAACTGAAGCTTTCTTT
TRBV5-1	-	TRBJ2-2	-	CASSLVKDTGELFF	TGCGCCAGCAGTTTGGTAAAAGACACCGGGGAGCTGTTTTTT
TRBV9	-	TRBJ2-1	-	CASSVAAISYNEQFF	TGTGCCAGCAGCGTCGCTGCAATTTCCTACAATGAGCAGTTCTTC
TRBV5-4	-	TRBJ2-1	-	CASSMVGFSSYNEQFF	TGTGCCAGCAGCATGGTCGGATTTAGCTCCTACAATGAGCAGTTCTTC
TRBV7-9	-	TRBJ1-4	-	CASSLVGSEKLFF	TGTGCCAGCAGCTTGGTTGGGTCTGAAAAACTGTTTTTT
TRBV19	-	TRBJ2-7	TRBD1	CASSLGARTGHSEQYF	TGTGCCAGTAGTCTCGGGGCAAGGACAGGACACTCCGAGCAGTACTTC
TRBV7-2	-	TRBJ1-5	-	CASSRLRGNQPQHF	TGTGCCAGCAGCCGGTTACGGGGCAATCAGCCCCAGCATTTT
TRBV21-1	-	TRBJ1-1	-	CASSGGGVQGKVYTEAFF	TGTGCCAGCAGCGGTGGGGGAGTGCAGGGTAAGGTATATACTGAAGCTTTCTTT
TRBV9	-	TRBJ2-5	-	CASSLEWTQETQYF	TGTGCCAGCAGCCTAGAGTGGACCCAAGAGACCCAGTACTTC
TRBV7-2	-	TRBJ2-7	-	CASSLVADEQYF	TGTGCCAGCAGCTTAGTGGCTGACGAGCAGTACTTC
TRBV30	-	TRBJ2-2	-	CAWSVIQTGELFF	TGTGCCTGGAGTGTAATCCAGACCGGGGAGCTGTTTTTT
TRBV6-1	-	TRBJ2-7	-	CASSYGHTYEQYF	TGTGCCAGCTCTTACGGACACACCTACGAGCAGTACTTC
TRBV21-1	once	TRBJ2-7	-	CASSRQLSTWEQYF	TGTGCCAGCAGCCGACAGCTATCCACGTGGGAGCAGTACTTC
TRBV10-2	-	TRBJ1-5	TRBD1	CASRRTGMGNQPQHF	TGCGCCAGCAGAAGGACAGGGATGGGCAATCAGCCCCAGCATTTT
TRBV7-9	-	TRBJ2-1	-	CASSLGGNRDHEQFF	TGTGCCAGCAGCTTAGGGGGAAACAGGGACCATGAGCAGTTCTTC
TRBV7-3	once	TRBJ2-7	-	CASSPGLGYEQYF	TGTGCCAGCAGCCCGGGTCTAGGCTACGAGCAGTACTTC
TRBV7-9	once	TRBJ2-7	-	CASSESYEQYF	TGTGCCAGCAGCGAATCCTACGAGCAGTACTTC
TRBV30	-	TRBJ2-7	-	CAWSRASASYEQYF	TGTGCCTGGAGTAGGGCTAGCGCCTCCTACGAGCAGTACTTC
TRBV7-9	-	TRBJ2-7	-	CASSLFEGYEQYF	TGTGCCAGCAGCCTATTCGAGGGCTACGAGCAGTACTTC
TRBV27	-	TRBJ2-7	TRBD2	CASSPLPLAGGTYEQYF	TGTGCCAGCAGCCCCCTCCCGCTAGCGGGAGGGACCTACGAGCAGTACTTC
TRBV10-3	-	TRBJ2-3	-	CAISESGQTLDTQYF	TGTGCCATCAGTGAGTCGGGGCAGACGTTAGATACGCAGTATTTT
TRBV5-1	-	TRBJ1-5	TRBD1	CASSLEGTGNNQPQHF	TGCGCCAGCAGCTTGGAAGGGACAGGAAACAATCAGCCCCAGCATTTT
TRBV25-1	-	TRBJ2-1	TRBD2	CASSEARLAGGKYNEQFF	TGTGCCAGCAGTGAAGCGAGACTAGCGGGAGGGAAATACAATGAGCAGTTCTTC
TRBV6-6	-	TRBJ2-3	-	CASSYGSGVGDTQYF	TGTGCCAGCAGTTACGGCTCGGGGGTGGGAGATACGCAGTATTTT
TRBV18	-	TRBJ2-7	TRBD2	CASSPPGLAGVHEQYF	TGTGCCAGCTCACCACCTGGACTAGCGGGAGTCCACGAGCAGTACTTC
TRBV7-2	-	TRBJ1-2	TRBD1	CASSLDPQGAVYGYTF	TGTGCCAGCAGCTTAGATCCTCAGGGGGCGGTCTATGGCTACACCTTC
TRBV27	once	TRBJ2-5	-	CASSFSFRSQETQYF	TGTGCCAGCAGTTTTTCATTCCGGTCCCAAGAGACCCAGTACTTC
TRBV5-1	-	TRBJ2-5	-	CASSLGFGRETQYF	TGCGCCAGCAGCTTGGGTTTTGGGAGAGAGACCCAGTACTTC
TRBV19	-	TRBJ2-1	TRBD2	CASSTQAGGYNEQFF	TGTGCCAGTAGTACCCAAGCGGGAGGCTACAATGAGCAGTTCTTC
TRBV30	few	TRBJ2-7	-	CAWTVWGSYEQYF	TGTGCCTGGACTGTCTGGGGTTCCTACGAGCAGTACTTC
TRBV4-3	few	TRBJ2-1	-	CASSQYNEQFF	TGCGCCAGCAGCCAATACAATGAGCAGTTCTTC
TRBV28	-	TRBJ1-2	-	CASSQSSYGYTF	TGTGCCAGCAGTCAGTCAAGCTATGGCTACACCTTC
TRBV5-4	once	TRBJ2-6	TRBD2	CASSSGTNFGANVLTF	TGTGCCAGCAGCAGCGGGACTAATTTTGGGGCCAACGTCCTGACTTTC